A selection of T cell receptor beta chains follows, all from one sample in a study of human T cells and chemical hapten exposure. MiXCR, run by TCRdb on the RACE reads, gives a single entry per CDR3 protein. Of about 120,000 distinct CDR3 sequences listed, 11% are singletons. The specimen was whole blood, collected in connection with sensitization to the hapten diphenylcyclopropenone (DPC). Every receptor here comes from a woman between 45 and 60 years old with alopecia areata. Some clones in this sample may be carry-over from other donors' samples. Both conserved end residues are part of each CDR3. Fields, in order: J gene, CDR3 length, clone size, D gene, V gene, CDR3 protein, CDR3 DNA. D genes are given only for firm matches. Size tells how often a clone was seen (once, few, many) or the class of an expanded clone, and some rows leave it out.

TRBJ1-5	13	.	TRBD1	TRBV19	CASRDRYGQPQHF	TGTGCCAGCCGGGACAGGTATGGGCAGCCCCAGCATTTT
TRBJ2-3	16	.	.	TRBV21-1	CASSKVRETAPDTQYF	TGTGCCAGCAGCAAAGTGCGGGAGACTGCTCCAGATACGCAGTATTTT
TRBJ2-3	16	many	TRBD2	TRBV20-1	CSARGLSGSGSDTQYF	TGCAGTGCTAGAGGCCTTAGCGGGAGTGGTTCAGATACGCAGTATTTT
TRBJ2-2	14	many	TRBD1	TRBV27	CASSTTGVTGELFF	TGTGCCAGCAGTACGACAGGGGTCACCGGGGAGCTGTTTTTT
TRBJ2-7	14	many	.	TRBV7-6	CASSPNAGAVEQYF	TGTGCCAGCAGCCCGAACGCGGGTGCTGTAGAGCAGTACTTC
TRBJ1-1	13	.	.	TRBV9	CASSGGGNTEAFF	TGTGCCAGCAGCGGAGGCGGGAACACTGAAGCTTTCTTT
TRBJ2-5	12	many	TRBD1	TRBV29-1	CSVGTGEETQYF	TGCAGCGTTGGGACAGGGGAAGAGACCCAGTACTTC
TRBJ1-4	11	many	.	TRBV29-1	CSAVTNEKLFF	TGCAGCGCAGTGACTAATGAAAAACTGTTTTTT
TRBJ2-7	15	.	TRBD2	TRBV7-2	CASSFVSGDSYEQYF	TGTGCCAGCAGCTTTGTAAGCGGGGACTCCTACGAGCAGTACTTC
TRBJ1-2	16	few	.	TRBV7-2	CASRSLAKGLSNGYTF	TGTGCCAGCAGATCGCTTGCTAAGGGTCTCTCTAATGGCTACACCTTC
TRBJ2-3	15	few	.	TRBV20-1	CSTRPQGKDTDTQYF	TGCAGTACCAGACCCCAGGGGAAGGACACAGATACGCAGTATTTT
TRBJ1-1	15	.	.	TRBV2	CASSEVRGERAEAFF	TGTGCCAGCAGTGAAGTTCGGGGGGAAAGGGCTGAAGCTTTCTTT
TRBJ2-3	14	few	TRBD2	TRBV12-5	CASGWGGSADTQYF	TGTGCTAGTGGTTGGGGCGGGAGCGCAGATACGCAGTATTTT
TRBJ1-1	16	.	TRBD1	TRBV28	CASSLGRDSMNTEAFF	TGTGCCAGCAGTTTAGGCCGGGACAGCATGAACACTGAAGCTTTCTTT
TRBJ2-1	14	few	TRBD2	TRBV20-1	CSARGLAGSNEQFF	TGCAGTGCCAGGGGACTAGCGGGGAGCAATGAGCAGTTCTTC
TRBJ1-4	13	few	.	TRBV12-3/TRBV12-4	CASRFGPPGELFF	TGTGCCAGCAGGTTCGGACCTCCGGGCGAACTGTTTTTT